This is a list of T cell receptor beta chains from one sample in a study of T cell repertoires in cytomegalovirus infection. TCRdb redid the calling of the reads with MiXCR, one entry per CDR3 protein. Of approximately 250,000 distinct CDR3 sequences listed, around 6.4% are singletons. The sequenced material came from PBMCs. The receptors were gathered from a human donor in good health (CMV status not recorded). Some clones in this sample may be carry-over from other donors' samples. CDR3s include the opening cysteine and the closing phenylalanine or tryptophan. D genes are given only for firm matches. Clone size is given for some rows only: seen once, a few or many times, or a class if the clone is expanded.

d_call	clone_size	v_call	j_call	cdr3_length	cdr3_nt	cdr3_aa
NA	many	TRBV4-3	TRBJ1-1	14	TGCGCCAGCAGCCAACACAGGGATGGAACTGAAGCTTTCTTT	CASSQHRDGTEAFF
TRBD2	many	TRBV12-3/TRBV12-4	TRBJ2-1	15	TGTGCCAGCAGGCTAACTAGCGGGGGGCCATCGGCCCAGTTCTTC	CASRLTSGGPSAQFF
NA	many	TRBV20-1	TRBJ1-5	14	TGCAGTGCCAGGGCCGGTGATGGCAATCAGCCCCAGCATTTT	CSARAGDGNQPQHF
NA	NA	TRBV28	TRBJ2-5	20	TGTGCCAGCAACTTCGCGCCGGGATCCAGGGACTTTCCAAGACAAGAGACCCAGTACTTC	CASNFAPGSRDFPRQETQYF
TRBD2	many	TRBV19	TRBJ2-1	14	TGTGCCAGTAGAGAGCGGGGGGGCCTCAATGAGCAGTTCTTC	CASRERGGLNEQFF
TRBD1	many	TRBV4-1	TRBJ2-1	16	TGCGCCAGCAGCTCATATCCACAGGGGGCCTACAATGAGCAGTTCTTC	CASSSYPQGAYNEQFF
NA	many	TRBV6-2/TRBV6-3	TRBJ2-7	15	TGTGCCAGCAGTCACCAAAGTGGGTTTGGCTACGAGCAGTACTTC	CASSHQSGFGYEQYF
TRBD1	many	TRBV7-2	TRBJ2-3	16	TGTGCCAGCAGCTACGGACAGGGGATTTCAGTAGATACGCAGTATTTT	CASSYGQGISVDTQYF
NA	many	TRBV6-2/TRBV6-3	TRBJ2-1	15	TGTGCCAGCAATCCGGGACGGCTCATAAACAATGAGCAGTTCTTC	CASNPGRLINNEQFF
TRBD2	few	TRBV20-1	TRBJ2-1	15	TGCAGTGCTACAACCGGGACTAGCGGGGGCAATGAGCAGTTCTTC	CSATTGTSGGNEQFF
NA	many	TRBV30	TRBJ1-2	15	TGTGCCTGGGCCCAAGGAAAATCGACGAACTATGGCTACACCTTC	CAWAQGKSTNYGYTF
NA	many	TRBV15	TRBJ2-7	17	TGTGCCACCAGCAGAATTTCGACGGTGGATAGAAAGTACGAGCAGTACTTC	CATSRISTVDRKYEQYF
NA	few	TRBV28	TRBJ2-7	12	TGTGCCAGCAGAAGCAGGAGATACGAGCAGTACTTC	CASRSRRYEQYF
NA	NA	TRBV29-1	TRBJ1-2	12	TGCAGCGTTGTAAACGGTGACTATGGCTACACCTTC	CSVVNGDYGYTF
TRBD2	many	TRBV4-2	TRBJ2-4	17	TGTGCCAGCAGCCAAGATATGAGCGGGGGCTCCCAAAACATTCAGTACTTC	CASSQDMSGGSQNIQYF